In this sample, the clone carrying this TCR beta chain turned up a few times. These data come from a study of Ad26.COV2.S vaccination and SARS-CoV-2 variants. Treatment of the sample: around 19 received Ad26.COV2.S at low or high dose, single or two shots; roughly five received placebo; per-sample allocation not given. Specimen acquisition occurred on day 63 following the initial vaccine or placebo injection. Using immunoSEQ multiplex PCR, the repertoire was profiled, and TCRdb retains in-frame clones only, with some absent. Of 200,000 to 300,000 clones in the sample, roughly 90% were seen once. The ends lost 5 bases at V and 7 bases at J; junction bases unmatched: 8. Germline values: CDR1 MNHNY, CDR2 SVGAGI (reference sequence). The CDR3 contains 15 residues.

This sequence originates from a person aged 18 to 65 who received the Ad26.COV2.S COVID-19 vaccine or a placebo. The material was peripheral blood, obtained in a trial of Ad26.COV2.S vaccine versus placebo. The gene calls are TRBV6-6 and TRBJ1-6; TRBD1 agrees at 7 bases. CDR3 sequence reads: CASSPTGVGNSPLHF. In nucleotides, the CDR3 is TGTGCCAGCAGTCCCACAGGGGTCGGCAATTCACCCCTCCACTTT.